Listed below are T cell receptor beta chains from one sample, sequenced in a study of cytomegalovirus exposure and HLA in healthy donors. Assay: immunoSEQ multiplex PCR; the TCRdb copy retains only in-frame clones and omits some. The data contain around 100,000 clones, about four fifths of them singletons. Sequenced: PBMCs. Receptor source: a man between 35 and 55 years old in good health and CMV-seropositive. CDR3s include the opening cysteine and the closing phenylalanine or tryptophan. A D gene is named only where the DNA matches it firmly. The size of a clone is reported for some rows only, either as once, few or many, or as a class for expanded clones.

D	size	V	J	DNA	CDR3
.	.	TRBV20-1	TRBJ2-1	TGCAGTGGGAGTAGTGGGGGCGAGCAGTTCTTC	CSGSSGGEQFF
.	.	TRBV29-1	TRBJ2-4	TGCAGCGTTGAAACACCAAACATTCAGTACTTC	CSVETPNIQYF
TRBD1	.	TRBV2	TRBJ2-7	TGTGCCAGCAGGACAGGGGGGAACTACGAGCAGTACTTC	CASRTGGNYEQYF
.	.	TRBV2	TRBJ2-7	TGTGCCAGCATAAGGGTCGCGGGGAACGAGCAGTACTTC	CASIRVAGNEQYF
.	.	TRBV7-8	TRBJ1-5	TGTGCCAGCAGCTTAGATTGGGGCGGTCAGCCCCAGCATTTT	CASSLDWGGQPQHF
TRBD1	.	TRBV7-9	TRBJ1-3	TGTGCCAGCAGCTTGACAGGGGGAATATCTGGAAACACCATATATTTT	CASSLTGGISGNTIYF
.	.	TRBV7-2	TRBJ2-7	TGTGCCAGCAGCTTAGACTGGAGCTCCTACGAGCAGTACTTC	CASSLDWSSYEQYF
.	.	TRBV18	TRBJ2-7	TGTGCCAGCTCACCAGGAGCCTACGAGCAGTACTTC	CASSPGAYEQYF
.	.	TRBV10-3	TRBJ1-2	TGTGCCATCGGGCTACAGGCTAACTATGGCTACACCTTC	CAIGLQANYGYTF
TRBD1	.	TRBV28	TRBJ1-1	TGTGCCAGCACCCGGGACAGGGGCGGGACTGAAGCTTTCTTT	CASTRDRGGTEAFF
TRBD1	.	TRBV5-1	TRBJ2-5	TGCGCCAGCAGCTTGGAGGGACAGGGAGGAGAAGAGACCCAGTACTTC	CASSLEGQGGEETQYF
.	few	TRBV11-2	TRBJ1-2	TGTGCCAGCAGCTCACAGACGTTAACGGCCTATGGCTACACCTTC	CASSSQTLTAYGYTF
.	.	TRBV2	TRBJ2-1	TGTGCCAGCAGTGAAGTGATGAGGTATGGCTCCAGGGGGGTCCCCTACAATGAGCAGTTCTTC	CASSEVMRYGSRGVPYNEQFF
.	.	TRBV29-1	TRBJ2-5	TGCAGCGTTTCATCAGGGGCTGGGGAGACCCAGTACTTC	CSVSSGAGETQYF
TRBD1	.	TRBV7-8	TRBJ2-5	TGTGCCAGCAGCTTAGCGGGCCCAGGGGGCGGAGAGACCCAGTACTTC	CASSLAGPGGGETQYF
.	.	TRBV29-1	TRBJ1-5	TGCAGCGTTGCACAGGGATATAGCAATCAGCCCCAGCATTTT	CSVAQGYSNQPQHF
TRBD1	.	TRBV19	TRBJ1-1	TGTGCCAGTAGTACGGGACAGCCGAACACTGAAGCTTTCTTT	CASSTGQPNTEAFF
.	once	TRBV19	TRBJ2-7	TGTGCCAGTAGTATATCACTGTTCTACGAGCAGTACTTC	CASSISLFYEQYF
TRBD2	few	TRBV27	TRBJ2-1	TGTGCCAGCAGCTCCCCTCCCGGGAGGACCTTCAAATCCCATAATGAGCAGTTCTTC	CASSSPPGRTFKSHNEQFF
.	.	TRBV5-1	TRBJ2-5	TGCGCCAGCAGCCTCGGACTGGGGCAAGAGACCCAGTACTTC	CASSLGLGQETQYF
.	.	TRBV6-4	TRBJ1-3	TGTGCCAGCCCAGGGGAGTCGGGTTCTGGAAACACCATATATTTT	CASPGESGSGNTIYF
TRBD1	.	TRBV6-6	TRBJ2-1	TGTGCCAGCAGTTACTCTGGGGACAGGGTTGAGCAGTTCTTC	CASSYSGDRVEQFF
.	.	TRBV5-1	TRBJ2-1	TGCGCCAGCAGCCCCGGACTACGTGATGAGCAGTTCTTC	CASSPGLRDEQFF
.	.	TRBV11-1	TRBJ1-1	TGTGCCAGCAGCTTAGACAAGAACACTGAAGCTTTCTTT	CASSLDKNTEAFF
.	.	TRBV30	TRBJ1-2	TGTGCCTCTATGGTCGGGTATGGCTACACCTTC	CASMVGYGYTF
.	once	TRBV6-1	TRBJ2-7	TGTGCCAGCAGTGAAGATGGCGGTTCCTACGAGCAGTACTTC	CASSEDGGSYEQYF
.	.	TRBV15	TRBJ1-2	TGTGCCACCAGCAGACTGGCAGGGGCGGGCTATGGCTACACCTTC	CATSRLAGAGYGYTF
TRBD1	.	TRBV5-4	TRBJ2-7	TGTGCCAGCAGCTTAGGTTTGGGGACAGAGAGCTACGAGCAGTACTTC	CASSLGLGTESYEQYF
.	few	TRBV28	TRBJ1-4	TGTGCCAGCACCGGATCAACGGGTGTAGGCGAAAAACTGTTTTTT	CASTGSTGVGEKLFF
.	.	TRBV5-1	TRBJ2-3	TGCGCCAGCAGCTTTTCCGGGACAAGCACAGATACGCAGTATTTT	CASSFSGTSTDTQYF